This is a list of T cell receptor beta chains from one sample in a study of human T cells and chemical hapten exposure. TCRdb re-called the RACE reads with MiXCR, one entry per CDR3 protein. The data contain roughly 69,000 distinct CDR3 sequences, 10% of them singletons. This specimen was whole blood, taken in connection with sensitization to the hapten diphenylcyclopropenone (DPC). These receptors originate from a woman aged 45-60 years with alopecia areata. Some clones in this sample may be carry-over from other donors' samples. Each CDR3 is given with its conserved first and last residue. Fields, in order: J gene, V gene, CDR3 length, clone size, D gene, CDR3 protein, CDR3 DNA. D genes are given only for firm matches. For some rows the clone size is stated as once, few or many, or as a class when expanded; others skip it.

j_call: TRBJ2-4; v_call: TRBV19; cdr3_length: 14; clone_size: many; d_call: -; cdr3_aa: CASSTLRPKNIQYF; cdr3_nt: TGTGCCAGTAGTACCTTGCGACCCAAAAACATTCAGTACTTC
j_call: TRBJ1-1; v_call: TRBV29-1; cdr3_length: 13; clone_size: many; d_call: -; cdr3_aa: CSVIRTASTEAFF; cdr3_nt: TGCAGCGTTATCCGGACGGCGAGCACTGAAGCTTTCTTT
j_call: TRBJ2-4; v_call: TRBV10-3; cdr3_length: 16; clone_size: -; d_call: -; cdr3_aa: CAITWWVSGTKNIQYF; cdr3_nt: TGTGCCATCACATGGTGGGTGTCGGGGACCAAAAACATTCAGTACTTC
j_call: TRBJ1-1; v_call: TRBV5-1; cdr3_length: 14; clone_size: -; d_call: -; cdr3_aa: CVSSLEGQGTEAFF; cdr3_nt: TGCGTCAGCAGCTTGGAGGGCCAGGGCACTGAAGCTTTCTTT
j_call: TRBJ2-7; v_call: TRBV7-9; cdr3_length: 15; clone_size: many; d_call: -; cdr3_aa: CASSSSSVSSYEQYF; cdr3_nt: TGTGCCAGCAGCTCAAGTAGCGTGAGCTCCTACGAGCAGTACTTC
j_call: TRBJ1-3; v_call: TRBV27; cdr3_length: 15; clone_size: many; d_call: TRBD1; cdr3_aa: CASSPGQASGNTIYF; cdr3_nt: TGTGCCAGCAGCCCCGGACAGGCCTCTGGAAACACCATATATTTT
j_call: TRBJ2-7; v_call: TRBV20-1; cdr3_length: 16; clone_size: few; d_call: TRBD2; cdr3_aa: CSARDPFAGGPNEQYF; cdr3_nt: TGCAGTGCTAGAGATCCCTTCGCGGGAGGGCCTAACGAGCAGTACTTC
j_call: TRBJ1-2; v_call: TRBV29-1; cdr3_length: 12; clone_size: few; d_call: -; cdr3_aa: CSVAGQLYGYTF; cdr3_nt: TGCAGCGTTGCGGGGCAGCTCTATGGCTACACCTTC
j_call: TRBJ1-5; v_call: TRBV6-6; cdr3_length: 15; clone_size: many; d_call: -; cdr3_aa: CASSYSSDGYQPQHF; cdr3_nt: TGTGCCAGCAGTTACTCCTCTGACGGATATCAGCCCCAGCATTTT
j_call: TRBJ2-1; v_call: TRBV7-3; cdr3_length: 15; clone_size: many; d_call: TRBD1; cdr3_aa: CASSPADRGRDEQFF; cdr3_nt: TGTGCCAGCAGCCCGGCCGACAGGGGTAGAGATGAGCAGTTCTTC
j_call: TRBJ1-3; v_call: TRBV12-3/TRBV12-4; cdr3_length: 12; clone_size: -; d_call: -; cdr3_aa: CASSLRGNTIYF; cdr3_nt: TGTGCCAGCAGTTTACGGGGAAACACCATATATTTT
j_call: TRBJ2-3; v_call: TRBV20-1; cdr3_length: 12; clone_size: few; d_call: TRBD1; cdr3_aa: CSARQGADTQYF; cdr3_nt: TGCAGTGCTAGACAGGGGGCGGATACGCAGTATTTT
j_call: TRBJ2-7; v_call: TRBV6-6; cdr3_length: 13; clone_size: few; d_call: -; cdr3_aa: CASSYGRDYEQYF; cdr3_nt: TGTGCCAGCAGTTACGGCAGGGACTACGAGCAGTACTTC
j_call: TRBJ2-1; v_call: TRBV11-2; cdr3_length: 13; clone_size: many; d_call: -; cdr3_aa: CASSPRSVGEQFF; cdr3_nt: TGTGCCAGCAGCCCCCGGAGCGTTGGCGAGCAGTTCTTC
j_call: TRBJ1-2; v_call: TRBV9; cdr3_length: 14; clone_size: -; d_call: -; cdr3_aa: CASSPTWSSYGYTF; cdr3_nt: TGTGCCAGCAGCCCGACCTGGAGCAGCTATGGCTACACCTTC
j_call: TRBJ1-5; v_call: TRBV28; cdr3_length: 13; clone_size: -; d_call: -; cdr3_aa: CATGRNSNQPQHF; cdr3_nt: TGTGCCACGGGACGAAATAGCAATCAGCCCCAGCATTTT
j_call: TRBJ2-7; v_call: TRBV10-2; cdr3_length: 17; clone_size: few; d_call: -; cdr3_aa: CASSEPGGTARVYEQYF; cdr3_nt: TGCGCCAGCAGTGAGCCTGGGGGGACAGCGAGGGTCTACGAGCAGTACTTC
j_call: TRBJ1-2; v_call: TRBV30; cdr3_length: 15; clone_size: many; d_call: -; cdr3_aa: CAWSVEWGTPYGYTF; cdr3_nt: TGTGCCTGGAGCGTAGAGTGGGGGACGCCCTATGGCTACACCTTC
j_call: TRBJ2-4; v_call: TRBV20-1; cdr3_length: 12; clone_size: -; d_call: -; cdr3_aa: CSARDILGFWYF; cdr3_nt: TGCAGTGCTAGAGATATATTGGGGTTTTGGTACTTC
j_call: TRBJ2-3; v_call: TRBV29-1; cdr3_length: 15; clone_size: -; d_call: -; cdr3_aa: CSVEAFEASTDTQYF; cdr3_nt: TGCAGCGTTGAAGCCTTTGAAGCTAGCACAGATACGCAGTATTTT
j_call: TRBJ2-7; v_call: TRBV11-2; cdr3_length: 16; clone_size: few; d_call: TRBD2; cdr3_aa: CASSSGTSGRDYEQYF; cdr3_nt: TGTGCCAGCAGCTCAGGAACTAGCGGGAGGGACTACGAGCAGTACTTC
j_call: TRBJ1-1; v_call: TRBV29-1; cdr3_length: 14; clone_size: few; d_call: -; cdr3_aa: CSVGGWRSNTEAFF; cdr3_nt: TGCAGCGTGGGCGGTTGGCGGTCAAACACTGAAGCTTTCTTT
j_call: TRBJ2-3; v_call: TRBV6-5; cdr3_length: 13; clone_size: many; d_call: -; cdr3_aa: CASSSVLGYTQYF; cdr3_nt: TGTGCCAGCAGTTCAGTACTTGGGTATACGCAGTATTTT
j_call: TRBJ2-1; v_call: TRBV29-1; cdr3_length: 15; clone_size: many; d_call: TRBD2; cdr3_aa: CSVEPTSGGYNEQFF; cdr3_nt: TGCAGCGTTGAGCCGACTAGCGGGGGCTACAATGAGCAGTTCTTC
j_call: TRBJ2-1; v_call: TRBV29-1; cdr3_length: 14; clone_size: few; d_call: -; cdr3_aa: CSVRQRAGSNEQFF; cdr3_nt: TGCAGCGTTAGGCAGCGGGCAGGTTCCAATGAGCAGTTCTTC
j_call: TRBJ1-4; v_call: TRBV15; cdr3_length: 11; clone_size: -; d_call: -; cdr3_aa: CATRLNEKLFF; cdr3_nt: TGTGCCACCCGGCTAAATGAAAAACTGTTTTTT
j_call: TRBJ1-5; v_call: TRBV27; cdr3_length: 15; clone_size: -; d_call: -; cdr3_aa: CASSLSSYSNQPQHF; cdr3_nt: TGTGCCAGCAGTTTATCCTCTTATAGCAATCAGCCCCAGCATTTT
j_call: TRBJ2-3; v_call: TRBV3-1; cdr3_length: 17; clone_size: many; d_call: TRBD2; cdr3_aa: CASSQELAGVKADTQYF; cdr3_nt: TGTGCCAGCAGCCAAGAACTAGCGGGAGTCAAGGCAGATACGCAGTATTTT
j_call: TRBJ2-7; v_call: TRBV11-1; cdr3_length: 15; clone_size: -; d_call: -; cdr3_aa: CASSPRWGAGYEQYF; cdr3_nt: TGTGCCAGCAGCCCGAGATGGGGGGCTGGGTACGAGCAGTACTTC
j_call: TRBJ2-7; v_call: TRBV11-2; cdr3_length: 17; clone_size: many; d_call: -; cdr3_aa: CASSLDWGFPRIYEQYF; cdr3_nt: TGTGCCAGCAGCTTAGATTGGGGGTTCCCCCGAATCTACGAGCAGTACTTC
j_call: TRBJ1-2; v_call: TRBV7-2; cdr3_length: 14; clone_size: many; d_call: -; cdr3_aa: CASRGEGVNYGYTF; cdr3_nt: TGTGCCAGCAGGGGGGAAGGGGTTAACTATGGCTACACCTTC
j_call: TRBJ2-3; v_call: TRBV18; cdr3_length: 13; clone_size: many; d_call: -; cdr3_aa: CASSRESTDTQYF; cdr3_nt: TGTGCCAGCTCGCGGGAATCTACAGATACGCAGTATTTT
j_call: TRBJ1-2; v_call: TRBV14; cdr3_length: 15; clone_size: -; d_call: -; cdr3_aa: CASSQEGSPNYGYTF; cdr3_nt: TGTGCCAGCAGCCAAGAGGGCAGCCCTAACTATGGCTACACCTTC
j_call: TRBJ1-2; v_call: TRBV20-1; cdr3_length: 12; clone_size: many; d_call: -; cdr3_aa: CSARLGYYGYTF; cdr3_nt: TGCAGTGCCAGACTGGGTTACTATGGCTACACCTTC
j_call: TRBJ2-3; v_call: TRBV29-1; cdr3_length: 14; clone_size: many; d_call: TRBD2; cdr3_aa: CSVAGREGSDTQYF; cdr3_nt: TGCAGCGTAGCTGGGCGGGAGGGTTCAGATACGCAGTATTTT
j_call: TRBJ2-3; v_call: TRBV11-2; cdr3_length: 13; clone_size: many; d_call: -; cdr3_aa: CASSQGQINTQYF; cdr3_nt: TGTGCCAGCAGCCAAGGACAGATTAATACGCAGTATTTT
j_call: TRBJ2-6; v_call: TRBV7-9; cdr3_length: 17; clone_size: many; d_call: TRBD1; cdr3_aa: CASSRGTGGVGANVLTF; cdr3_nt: TGTGCCAGCAGCCGGGGGACAGGGGGCGTTGGGGCCAACGTCCTGACTTTC
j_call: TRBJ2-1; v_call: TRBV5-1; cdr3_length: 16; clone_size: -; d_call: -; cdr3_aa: CASSLEGRVAVDGQFF; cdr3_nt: TGCGCCAGCAGCTTGGAGGGCAGGGTAGCCGTCGATGGGCAGTTCTTC
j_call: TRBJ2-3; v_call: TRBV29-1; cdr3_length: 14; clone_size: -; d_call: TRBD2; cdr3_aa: CSVGTSGGSNTQYF; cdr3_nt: TGCAGCGTAGGGACTAGCGGGGGCTCAAATACGCAGTATTTT
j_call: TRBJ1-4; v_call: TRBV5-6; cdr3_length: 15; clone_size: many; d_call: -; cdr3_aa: CASSLGTAPGGELFF; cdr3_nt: TGTGCCAGCAGCTTGGGGACCGCCCCGGGAGGTGAACTGTTTTTT
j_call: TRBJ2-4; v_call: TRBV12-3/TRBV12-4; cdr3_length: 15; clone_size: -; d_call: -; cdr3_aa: CASSPTGVAKNIQYF; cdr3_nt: TGTGCCAGCAGTCCCACCGGGGTAGCCAAAAACATTCAGTACTTC
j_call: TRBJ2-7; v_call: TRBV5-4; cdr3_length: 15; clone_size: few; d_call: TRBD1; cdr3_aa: CASTTYGQGGGEQYF; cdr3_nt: TGTGCCAGCACCACATACGGACAGGGAGGCGGCGAGCAGTACTTC
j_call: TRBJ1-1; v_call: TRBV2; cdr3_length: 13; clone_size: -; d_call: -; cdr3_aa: CASGPYRDTEAFF; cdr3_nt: TGTGCCAGCGGACCCTACAGGGACACTGAAGCTTTCTTT
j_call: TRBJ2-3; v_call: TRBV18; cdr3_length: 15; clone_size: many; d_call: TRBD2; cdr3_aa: CASSPAGVVTDTQYF; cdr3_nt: TGTGCCAGCTCACCGGCGGGAGTTGTCACAGATACGCAGTATTTT
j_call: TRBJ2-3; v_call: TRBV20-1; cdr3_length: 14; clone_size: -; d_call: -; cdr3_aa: CSARQLGATDTQYF; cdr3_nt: TGCAGTGCCAGACAGCTTGGGGCCACAGATACGCAGTATTTT